A selection of T cell receptor beta chains follows, all from one sample in a study of human T cells and chemical hapten exposure. TCRdb independently ran MiXCR on the RACE reads; one entry per CDR3 protein. The sample holds roughly 70,000 distinct CDR3 sequences, approximately 29% seen once. The sequenced sample was whole blood, obtained in connection with sensitization to the hapten diphenylcyclopropenone (DPC). All receptors come from a man in his forties with alopecia areata. Some clones in this sample may be carry-over from other donors' samples. Each CDR3 is given with its conserved first and last residue.

J gene,V gene,CDR3 protein
TRBJ2-6,TRBV7-3,CASSLQSGANVLTF
TRBJ1-6,TRBV28,CASSLSGVNSPLHF
TRBJ2-1,TRBV12-3/TRBV12-4,CASSHSGRFDNEQFF
TRBJ1-2,TRBV14,CASGQGPKRYGYTF
TRBJ1-1,TRBV5-1,CASSWGDVRVNTEAFF
TRBJ1-1,TRBV5-1,CASSFAMNTEAFF
TRBJ2-6,TRBV27,CASSHRSGANVLTF
TRBJ2-3,TRBV13,CASSLFATSGSTDTQYF
TRBJ2-7,TRBV5-1,CASSLAGTRNSYEQYF
TRBJ2-2,TRBV7-2,CASSLGQGRTGELFF
TRBJ2-1,TRBV27,CASSLGLAYHEQFF
TRBJ1-1,TRBV27,CASRRQGGAEAFF
TRBJ1-2,TRBV9,CASSGDGYTF
TRBJ1-2,TRBV19,CASRTTGTGGIGGYTF
TRBJ2-1,TRBV25-1,CASSLRGTGIKKNNEQFF
TRBJ2-5,TRBV11-2,CASSFKTSGRLETQYF
TRBJ2-5,TRBV6-5,CASSHKPPGFQETQYF
TRBJ2-3,TRBV5-4,CASSLDSGRTDTQYF
TRBJ2-7,TRBV30,CACPGNGGLAGESSYEQYF
TRBJ2-3,TRBV5-6,CASSLVALTDTQYF
TRBJ1-2,TRBV12-3/TRBV12-4,CASSSSLPAWEGYTF
TRBJ2-1,TRBV5-1,CASSLGLAIDEQFF
TRBJ2-1,TRBV10-3,CAIREAGSYNEQFF
TRBJ2-2,TRBV7-6,CASSPESGNTGELFF
TRBJ1-2,TRBV28,CASSLARTSGYTF
TRBJ2-1,TRBV28,CASSFLGVGYNEQFF
TRBJ2-7,TRBV12-3/TRBV12-4,CASSTQGASYEQYF